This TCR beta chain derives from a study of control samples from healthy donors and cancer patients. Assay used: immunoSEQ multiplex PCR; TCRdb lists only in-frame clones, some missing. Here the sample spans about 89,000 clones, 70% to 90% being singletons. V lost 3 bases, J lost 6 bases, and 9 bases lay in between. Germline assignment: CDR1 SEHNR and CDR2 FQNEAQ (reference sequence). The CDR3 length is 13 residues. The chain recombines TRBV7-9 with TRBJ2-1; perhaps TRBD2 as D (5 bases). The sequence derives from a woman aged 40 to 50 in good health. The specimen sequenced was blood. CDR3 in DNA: TGTGCCAGCAGCTTCCCGGGGAGCAATGAGCAGTTCTTC. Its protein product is CASSFPGSNEQFF.